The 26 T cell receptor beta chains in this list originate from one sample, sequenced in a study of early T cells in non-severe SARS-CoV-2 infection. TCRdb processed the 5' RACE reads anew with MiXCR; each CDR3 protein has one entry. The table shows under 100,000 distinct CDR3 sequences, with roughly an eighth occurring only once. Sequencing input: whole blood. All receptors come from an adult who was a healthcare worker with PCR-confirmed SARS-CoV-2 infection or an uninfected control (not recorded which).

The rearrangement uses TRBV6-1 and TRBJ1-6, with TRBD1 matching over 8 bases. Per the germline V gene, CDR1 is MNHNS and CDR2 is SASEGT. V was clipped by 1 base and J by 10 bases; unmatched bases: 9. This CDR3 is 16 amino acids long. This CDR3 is CASSEGPTGGRSPLHF. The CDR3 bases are TGTGCCAGCAGTGAAGGACCTACAGGGGGGCGATCACCCCTCCACTTT.

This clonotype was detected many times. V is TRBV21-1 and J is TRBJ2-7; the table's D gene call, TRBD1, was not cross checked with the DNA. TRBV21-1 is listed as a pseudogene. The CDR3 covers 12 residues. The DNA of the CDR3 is TGTGCCGTCCGGGACGGCTCCTACGAGCAGTACTTC. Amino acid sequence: CAVRDGSYEQYF.

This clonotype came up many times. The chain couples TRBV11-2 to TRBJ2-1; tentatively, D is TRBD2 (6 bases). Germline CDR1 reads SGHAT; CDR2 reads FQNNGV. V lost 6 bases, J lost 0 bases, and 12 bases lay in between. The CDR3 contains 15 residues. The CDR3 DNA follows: TGTGCCAGCAGTCTTCTAGCGAGCTCCTACAATGAGCAGTTCTTC. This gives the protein CASSLLASSYNEQFF.

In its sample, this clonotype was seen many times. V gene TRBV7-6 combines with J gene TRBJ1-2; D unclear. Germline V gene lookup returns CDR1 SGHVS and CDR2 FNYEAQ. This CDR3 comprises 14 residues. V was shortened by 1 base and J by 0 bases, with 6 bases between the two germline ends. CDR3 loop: CASSLDDTNYGYTF. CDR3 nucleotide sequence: TGTGCCAGCAGCTTAGATGATACTAACTATGGCTACACCTTC.

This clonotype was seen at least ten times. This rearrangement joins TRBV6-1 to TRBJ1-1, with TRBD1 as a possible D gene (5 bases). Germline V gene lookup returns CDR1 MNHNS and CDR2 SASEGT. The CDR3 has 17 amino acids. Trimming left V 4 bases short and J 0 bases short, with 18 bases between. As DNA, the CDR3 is TGTGCCAGCAGTGTAACTACCCGGGGCCCCATGAACACTGAAGCTTTCTTT. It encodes CASSVTTRGPMNTEAFF.

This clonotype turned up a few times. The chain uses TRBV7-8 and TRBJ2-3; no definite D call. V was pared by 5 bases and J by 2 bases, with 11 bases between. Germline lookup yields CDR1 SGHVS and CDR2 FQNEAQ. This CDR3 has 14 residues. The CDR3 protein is CASSRRTITDTQYF. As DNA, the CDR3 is TGTGCCAGCAGCCGTAGGACCATCACAGATACGCAGTATTTT.

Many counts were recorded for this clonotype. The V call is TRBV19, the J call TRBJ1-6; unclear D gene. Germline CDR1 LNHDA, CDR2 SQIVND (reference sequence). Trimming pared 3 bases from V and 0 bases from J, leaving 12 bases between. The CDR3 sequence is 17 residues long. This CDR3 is CASSIGRVSSYNSPLHF. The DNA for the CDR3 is TGTGCCAGTAGTATTGGGCGTGTTAGCTCCTATAATTCACCCCTCCACTTT.

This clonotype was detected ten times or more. CDR3 residues: CASSFPTSGTDTQYF. DNA for the CDR3: TGTGCCAGCAGCTTCCCGACTAGCGGCACAGATACGCAGTATTTT. The rearrangement uses TRBV7-9 and TRBJ2-3; 8 positions agree with TRBD2. The germline V gene encodes CDR1 SEHNR and CDR2 FQNEAQ (reference sequence). The CDR3 loop spans 15 amino acids. J gave up 1 base and V 3 bases, and 3 bases lay outside the gene matches.

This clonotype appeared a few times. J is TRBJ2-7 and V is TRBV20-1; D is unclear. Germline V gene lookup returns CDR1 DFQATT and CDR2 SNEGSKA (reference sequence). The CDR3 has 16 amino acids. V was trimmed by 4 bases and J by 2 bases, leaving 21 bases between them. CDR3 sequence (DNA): TGCAGTGCTACCACCGATGCCTACCCCGAAACCTACGAGCAGTACTTC. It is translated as CSATTDAYPETYEQYF.

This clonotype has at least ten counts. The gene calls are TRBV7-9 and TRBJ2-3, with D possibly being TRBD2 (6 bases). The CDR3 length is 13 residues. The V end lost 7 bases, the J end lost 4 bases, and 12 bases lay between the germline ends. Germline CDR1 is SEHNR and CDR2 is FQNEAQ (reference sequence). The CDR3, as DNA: TGTGCCAGCACCCGGGGGAGGTCAGATACGCAGTATTTT. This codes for CASTRGRSDTQYF.

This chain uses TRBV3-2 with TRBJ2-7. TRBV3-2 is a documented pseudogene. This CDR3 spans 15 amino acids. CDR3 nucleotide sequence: TGTGCCAGCAGCCAGGAATTTTGGTACGGTAGGGAGCAGTACTTC. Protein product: CASSQEFWYGREQYF.

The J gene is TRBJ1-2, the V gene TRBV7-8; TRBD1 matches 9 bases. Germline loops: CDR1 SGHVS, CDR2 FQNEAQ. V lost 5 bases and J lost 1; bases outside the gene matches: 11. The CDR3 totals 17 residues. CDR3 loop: CASSHLQGQGRNYGYTF. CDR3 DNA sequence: TGTGCCAGCAGCCATCTCCAGGGACAGGGACGTAACTATGGCTACACCTTC.

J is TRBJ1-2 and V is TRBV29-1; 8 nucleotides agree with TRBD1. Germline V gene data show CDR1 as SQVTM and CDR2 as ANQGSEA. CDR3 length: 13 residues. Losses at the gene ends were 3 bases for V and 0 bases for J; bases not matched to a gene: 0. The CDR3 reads CSVETGANYGYTF. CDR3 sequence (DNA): TGCAGCGTTGAGACAGGGGCTAACTATGGCTACACCTTC.

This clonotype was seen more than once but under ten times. This chain's CDR3 is CASSWTSAGPYEQYF. The CDR3 region has the DNA TGTGCCAGCAGCTGGACTAGCGCGGGCCCCTACGAGCAGTACTTC. The chain has TRBV7-9 and TRBJ2-7; TRBD2 agrees at 9 bases. The CDR3 contains 15 residues. Germline values: CDR1 SEHNR, CDR2 FQNEAQ (reference sequence). Trimming cost V 4 bases and J 2 bases; bases outside gene matches: 6.

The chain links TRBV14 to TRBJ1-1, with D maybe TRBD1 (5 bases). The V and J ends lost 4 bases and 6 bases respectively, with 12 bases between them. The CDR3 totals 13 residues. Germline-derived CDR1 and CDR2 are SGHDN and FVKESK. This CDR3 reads CASSRTEGAEAFF. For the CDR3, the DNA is TGTGCCAGCAGCCGCACCGAAGGGGCTGAAGCTTTCTTT.

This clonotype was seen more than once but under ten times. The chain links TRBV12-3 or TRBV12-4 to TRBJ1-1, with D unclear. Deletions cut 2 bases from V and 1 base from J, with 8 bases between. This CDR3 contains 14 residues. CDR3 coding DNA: TGTGCCAGCAGTTTAATTGCAGGGAACACTGAAGCTTTCTTT. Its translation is CASSLIAGNTEAFF.

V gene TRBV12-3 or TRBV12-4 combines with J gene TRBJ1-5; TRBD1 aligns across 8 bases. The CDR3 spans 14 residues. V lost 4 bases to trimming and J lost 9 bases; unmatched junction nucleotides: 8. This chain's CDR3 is CASSSATGVRPQHF. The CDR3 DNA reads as TGTGCCAGCAGTTCAGCGACAGGGGTTAGGCCCCAGCATTTT.

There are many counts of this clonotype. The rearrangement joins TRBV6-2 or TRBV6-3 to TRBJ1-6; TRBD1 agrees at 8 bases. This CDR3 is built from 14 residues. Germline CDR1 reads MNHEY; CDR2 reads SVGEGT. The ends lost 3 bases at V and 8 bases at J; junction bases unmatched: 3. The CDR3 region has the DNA TGTGCCAGCAGTTATGGGACAGGATATTCACCCCTCCACTTT. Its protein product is CASSYGTGYSPLHF.

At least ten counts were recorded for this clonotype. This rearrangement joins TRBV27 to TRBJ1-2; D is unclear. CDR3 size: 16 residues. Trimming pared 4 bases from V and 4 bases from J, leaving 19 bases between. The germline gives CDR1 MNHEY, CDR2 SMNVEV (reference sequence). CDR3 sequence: CASSSILTERGYGYTF. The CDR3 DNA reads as TGTGCCAGCAGTTCTATACTGACCGAACGCGGCTATGGCTACACCTTC.

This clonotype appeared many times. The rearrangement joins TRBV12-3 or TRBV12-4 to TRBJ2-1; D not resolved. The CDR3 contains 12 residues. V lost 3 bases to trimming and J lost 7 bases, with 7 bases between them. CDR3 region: CASSFIWNEQFF. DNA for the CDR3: TGTGCCAGCAGTTTCATCTGGAATGAGCAGTTCTTC.

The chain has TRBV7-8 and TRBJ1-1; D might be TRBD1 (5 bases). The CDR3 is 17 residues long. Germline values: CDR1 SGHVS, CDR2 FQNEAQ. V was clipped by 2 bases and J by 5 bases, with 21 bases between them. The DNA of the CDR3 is TGTGCCAGCAGCTTAAGGGCGATCGGGGGGGAAGGAACTGAAGCTTTCTTT. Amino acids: CASSLRAIGGEGTEAFF.

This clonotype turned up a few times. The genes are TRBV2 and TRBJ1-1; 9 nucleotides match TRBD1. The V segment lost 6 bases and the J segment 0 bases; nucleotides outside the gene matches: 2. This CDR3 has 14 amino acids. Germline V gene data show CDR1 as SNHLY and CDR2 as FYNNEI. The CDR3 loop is CASRRDRVNTEAFF. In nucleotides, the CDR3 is TGTGCCAGCAGGAGGGACAGGGTGAACACTGAAGCTTTCTTT.

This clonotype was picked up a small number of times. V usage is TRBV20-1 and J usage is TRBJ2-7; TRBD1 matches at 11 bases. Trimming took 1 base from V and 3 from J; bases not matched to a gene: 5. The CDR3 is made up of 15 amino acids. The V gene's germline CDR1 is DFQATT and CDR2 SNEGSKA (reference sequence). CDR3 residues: CSARASGTGGYEQYF. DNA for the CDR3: TGCAGTGCTAGAGCATCCGGGACAGGGGGCTACGAGCAGTACTTC.

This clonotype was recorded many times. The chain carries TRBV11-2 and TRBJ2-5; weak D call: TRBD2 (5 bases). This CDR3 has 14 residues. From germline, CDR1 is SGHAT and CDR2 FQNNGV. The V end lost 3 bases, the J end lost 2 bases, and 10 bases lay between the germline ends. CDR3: CASSFSALQETQYF. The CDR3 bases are TGTGCCAGCAGCTTTAGCGCCCTACAAGAGACCCAGTACTTC.

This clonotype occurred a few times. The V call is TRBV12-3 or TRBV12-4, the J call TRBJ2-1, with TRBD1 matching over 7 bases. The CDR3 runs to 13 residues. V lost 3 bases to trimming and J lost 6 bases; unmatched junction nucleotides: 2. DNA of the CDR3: TGTGCCAGCAGTTTGGGACAGTTCAATGAGCAGTTCTTC. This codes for CASSLGQFNEQFF.

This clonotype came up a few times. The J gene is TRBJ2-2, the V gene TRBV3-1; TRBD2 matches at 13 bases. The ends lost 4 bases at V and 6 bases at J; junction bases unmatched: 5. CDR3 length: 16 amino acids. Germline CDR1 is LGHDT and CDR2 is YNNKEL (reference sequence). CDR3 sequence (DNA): TGTGCCAGCAGCCCCCGGACTAGCGGGGGTGCCGGGGAGCTGTTTTTT. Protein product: CASSPRTSGGAGELFF.